These 12 T cell receptor beta chains originate from one sample sequenced in a study of CD8+ T cells in alopecia areata. cDNA serving as the sequencing template came from extracted, reverse transcribed RNA. Profiling relied on immunoSEQ multiplex PCR, and the TCRdb table lists in-frame clones only, not all of them. The table has over 150,000 clones, approximately 60% seen once; the top ten hold 14%. Treatment reported: oral pan-JAK inhibitor, 5-10 mg twice daily. This specimen was CD4+ T cells sorted from blood, taken at week 24, from a patient treated with tofacitinib. These receptors all stem from a human donor with alopecia areata.

This rearrangement joins TRBV29-1 to TRBJ1-1; D gene ambiguous. V was clipped by 1 base and J by 0 bases, with 12 bases between them. In germline, CDR1 is SQVTM, CDR2 ANQGSEA. The CDR3 is made up of 15 amino acids. The CDR3 region is CSVEGGRRVNTEAFF. DNA for the CDR3: TGCAGCGTTGAAGGAGGTCGGAGGGTGAACACTGAAGCTTTCTTT.

This rearrangement joins TRBV15 to TRBJ1-1; TRBD1 might be the D (5 bases). Germline CDR1 reads LNHNV; CDR2 reads YYDKDF (reference sequence). CDR3 length: 17 residues. Deletions cut 4 bases from V and 1 base from J, with 19 bases between. The chain's CDR3 is CATSITRLPRGNTEAFF. The CDR3 DNA follows: TGTGCCACCAGCATTACCCGACTCCCTAGGGGGAACACTGAAGCTTTCTTT.

V and J are TRBV30 and TRBJ2-1; a weak D match, TRBD1 (5 bases). The V gene lost 0 bases and the J gene lost 15 bases, with 12 bases spanning the gap. CDR1 is GTSNPN and CDR2 is SVGIG in the germline V gene (reference sequence). This CDR3 spans 11 amino acids. CDR3 region: CAWSVSGHVFF. The CDR3 coding sequence is TGTGCCTGGAGTGTCTCAGGACACGTGTTCTTC.

This clone was seen only once. The chain is built from TRBV27 and TRBJ1-2, with 9 positions matching TRBD1. The CDR3 runs 13 residues. The V segment lost 5 bases and the J segment 6 bases; nucleotides outside the gene matches: 4. Germline V gene lookup returns CDR1 MNHEY and CDR2 SMNVEV (reference sequence). The chain's CDR3 is CASSPRDRDGYTF. CDR3 DNA: TGTGCCAGCAGTCCCCGGGACAGGGATGGCTACACCTTC.

V is TRBV5-6 and J is TRBJ2-2, with 7 bases matching TRBD1. CDR3 length: 14 amino acids. Germline CDR1 is SGHDT and CDR2 is YYEEEE. V lost 4 bases, J lost 4 bases, and 4 bases stayed unmatched. The CDR3 coding sequence is TGTGCCAGCAGCCGGCGACAGGGCACCGGGGAGCTGTTTTTT. Translating it yields CASSRRQGTGELFF. Full variable domain (missing parts from reference TRBV5-6 and TRBJ2-2): DAGVTQSPTHLIKTRGQQVTLRCSPKSGHDTVSWYQQALGQGPQFIFQYYEEEERQRGNFPDRFSGHQFPNYSSELNVNALLLGDSALYLCASSRRQGTGELFFGEGSRLTVL.

The V call is TRBV4-1, the J call TRBJ2-1; 11 bases are shared with TRBD2. The V gene end was trimmed by 0 bases and the J gene end by 4 bases; junction bases not matched to a gene: 2. The CDR3 has 16 amino acids. CDR1 and CDR2 from the germline V gene are MGHRA and YSYEKL. This chain's CDR3 is CASSQDPSGGYNEQFF. The CDR3 region has the DNA TGCGCCAGCAGCCAAGATCCTAGCGGGGGGTACAATGAGCAGTTCTTC.

V usage is TRBV29-1 and J usage is TRBJ2-2; 8 bases align to TRBD1. CDR1 and CDR2 from the germline V gene are SQVTM and ANQGSEA. V dropped 2 bases and J dropped 6; count of bases not matched to a gene: 2. The CDR3 spans 13 residues. CDR3: CSVETGGAGELFF. CDR3 nucleotide sequence: TGCAGCGTTGAAACAGGGGGTGCCGGGGAGCTGTTTTTT.

This clone was seen more than once but under ten times. This chain links TRBV5-6 with TRBJ2-6; maybe TRBD1 (5 bases). From germline, CDR1 is SGHDT and CDR2 YYEEEE. V dropped 0 bases and J dropped 0 bases, with 7 bases sitting between them. The CDR3 totals 16 residues. The CDR3 here is CASSLAQGSGANVLTF. The CDR3 DNA is TGTGCCAGCAGCTTGGCGCAGGGCTCTGGGGCCAACGTCCTGACTTTC.

The rearrangement uses TRBV6-5 and TRBJ2-3; 10 nucleotides line up with TRBD1. CDR3 length equals 15 residues. CDR1 MNHEY and CDR2 SVGAGI come from the germline V gene. V trimming: 6 bases; J trimming: 2 bases; junction bases outside the gene matches: 5. Here the CDR3 DNA reads TGTGCCAGCAGAGACGGGACAGGGGACACAGATACGCAGTATTTT. Protein: CASRDGTGDTDTQYF.

The genes are TRBV19 and TRBJ1-2, with 7 bases aligning to TRBD1. Germline values: CDR1 LNHDA, CDR2 SQIVND (reference sequence). With 1 base clipped from V and 4 bases from J, the junction kept 0 bases outside the gene matches. The CDR3 length is 13 residues. CDR3 nucleotides: TGTGCCAGTAGTATAGGGACAGGCTATGGCTACACCTTC. Its translation is CASSIGTGYGYTF.

This clone has more than one count but fewer than ten. This CDR3 is CASSEYGQGNTEAFF. The DNA for the CDR3 is TGTGCCAGCAGTGAGTACGGGCAGGGGAACACTGAAGCTTTCTTT. The rearrangement links TRBV2 to TRBJ1-1, with D possibly TRBD1 on 5 matching bases. The germline V gene encodes CDR1 SNHLY and CDR2 FYNNEI. Trimming shortened V by 3 bases and J by 1 base, and 12 bases separated the two germline ends. The CDR3 runs 15 residues.

The chain has TRBV13 and TRBJ2-2; possible D gene TRBD1, 6 bases. CDR3 length: 17 amino acids. Germline V gives CDR1 PRHDT, CDR2 FYEKMQ (reference sequence). Trimming removed 5 bases at V and 3 bases at J, with 19 bases between. In DNA form, the CDR3 reads TGTGCCAGCAGCACAGGGTGGGCGACTAAGCACACCGGGGAGCTGTTTTTT. It encodes CASSTGWATKHTGELFF.